A selection of T cell receptor beta chains follows, all from one sample in a study of OX40 agonist ivuxolimab in advanced cancers. Profiling relied on immunoSEQ multiplex PCR, and the TCRdb table lists in-frame clones only, not all of them. The sample shows 65,000 to 80,000 clones, around 90% of them seen only once. Sequenced here: CD4+ or CD8+ T cells sorted from blood, sampled in a trial of the OX40 agonist ivuxolimab. These receptors were taken from an adult with an advanced solid tumor such as melanoma, head and neck, liver or kidney cancer. The CDR3 runs from the conserved cysteine through the conserved F or W. The D gene is left open where the match is weak. For some rows the clone size is stated as once, few or many, or as a class when expanded; others skip it.

abundance,d_gene,j_gene,v_gene,CDR3nt,CDR3aa
-,-,TRBJ2-2,TRBV6-4,TGTGCCAGCAGTGACTCGATGGAAGCGTCGGCCGGGGAGCTGTTTTTT,CASSDSMEASAGELFF
-,-,TRBJ1-4,TRBV11-2,TGTGCCAGCAGGGCCCGCCCCACGGCTCACAATGAAAAACTGTTTTTT,CASRARPTAHNEKLFF
once,-,TRBJ1-1,TRBV27,TGTGCCAGCAGTTTGGGGATGAACACTGAAGCTTTCTTT,CASSLGMNTEAFF
once,TRBD1,TRBJ2-7,TRBV6-5,TGTGCCAGCAGTTGGGGACAGTCCTACGAGCAGTACTTC,CASSWGQSYEQYF
-,-,TRBJ1-6,TRBV27,TGTGCCAGCAGTTTATCGATCCCTGTAGCGGATTCACCCCTCCACTTT,CASSLSIPVADSPLHF
-,-,TRBJ1-1,TRBV12-5,TGTGCTAGTGGTTTCGGGGAAACTGAAGCTTTCTTT,CASGFGETEAFF
-,-,TRBJ2-7,TRBV7-9,TGTGCCAGCACCCCAGGCAACTCCTACGAGCAGTACTTC,CASTPGNSYEQYF
-,-,TRBJ2-7,TRBV2,TGTGCCAGCAGTGACGGTCTGAACTACGAGCAGTACTTC,CASSDGLNYEQYF
-,-,TRBJ2-1,TRBV25-1,TGTGCCAGCAGTTACGCGGAATACTACAATGAGCAGTTCTTC,CASSYAEYYNEQFF
-,-,TRBJ2-5,TRBV7-9,TGTGCCAGCCGTGATCTGGGGGAGTACCAAGAGACCCAGTACTTC,CASRDLGEYQETQYF
once,-,TRBJ2-7,TRBV4-1,TGCGCCAGCAGCCACAGACAGGAGTCCTACGAGCAGTACTTC,CASSHRQESYEQYF
-,TRBD2,TRBJ2-3,TRBV27,TGTGCCAGCAGTCCTAGCGGGGGTGAATTAGTCGATACGCAGTATTTT,CASSPSGGELVDTQYF
-,TRBD2,TRBJ2-6,TRBV27,TGTGCCAGCGGCTCGGGGGGGCCCTCTGGGGCCAACGTCCTGACTTTC,CASGSGGPSGANVLTF
-,TRBD1,TRBJ1-2,TRBV13,TGTGCCAGCAGCGCTATCCCGGGACAGGCCAACTATGGCTACACCTTC,CASSAIPGQANYGYTF
-,-,TRBJ1-4,TRBV30,TGTGCCTGGAGTGATGGAACTAATGAAAAACTGTTTTTT,CAWSDGTNEKLFF
-,-,TRBJ1-2,TRBV6-5,TGTGCCAGCAGTTACGGGAACGGGTTTGGCTACACCTTC,CASSYGNGFGYTF
-,-,TRBJ2-5,TRBV2,TGTGCCAGCTTACCGCTTCGTCAGGACAGTCAAGAGACCCAGTACTTC,CASLPLRQDSQETQYF
-,TRBD1,TRBJ1-1,TRBV30,TGTGCCTGGACCCCCTACAGGGGGGGAACTGAAGCTTTCTTT,CAWTPYRGGTEAFF
-,-,TRBJ2-3,TRBV27,TGTGCCAGCAGTTTATCGAGGCCAGGGGGAGGGACAGATACGCAGTATTTT,CASSLSRPGGGTDTQYF